These T cell receptor beta chains were read from a single sample in a study of cytomegalovirus exposure and HLA in healthy donors. Clones were read by immunoSEQ multiplex PCR, and TCRdb kept only the in-frame ones, dropping some. The data contain some 120,000 clones, over 60% of them singletons. Sequenced input: PBMCs. These TCRs come from a woman aged 40 to 55 in good health and CMV-seronegative. CDR3s include the opening cysteine and the closing phenylalanine or tryptophan. A D gene is named only where the DNA matches it firmly. Part of the rows lack a size; the others show once, few, many or a class for expanded clones.

V gene: TRBV7-2; clone size: .; CDR3 length: 14; J gene: TRBJ2-5; D gene: .; CDR3 DNA: TGTGCCAGCAGCTTAGGGAGGATCCAAGAGACCCAGTACTTC; CDR3 protein: CASSLGRIQETQYF
V gene: TRBV6-6; clone size: .; CDR3 length: 12; J gene: TRBJ2-1; D gene: .; CDR3 DNA: TGTGCCAGCAGTTACGAGAGCGGGGAGCAGTTCTTC; CDR3 protein: CASSYESGEQFF
V gene: TRBV5-6; clone size: .; CDR3 length: 13; J gene: TRBJ2-5; D gene: .; CDR3 DNA: TGTGCCAGCAGCTTGCAGGGCCAAGAGACCCAGTACTTC; CDR3 protein: CASSLQGQETQYF
V gene: TRBV6-1; clone size: once; CDR3 length: 13; J gene: TRBJ2-7; D gene: TRBD1; CDR3 DNA: TGTGCCACAGGACAGGGGACCTCCTACGAGCAGTACTTC; CDR3 protein: CATGQGTSYEQYF
V gene: TRBV28; clone size: .; CDR3 length: 14; J gene: TRBJ1-1; D gene: TRBD1; CDR3 DNA: TGTGCCAGCAGCCTGCCCCCCAGGGGGCGAAAAGCTTTCTTT; CDR3 protein: CASSLPPRGRKAFF
V gene: TRBV28; clone size: once; CDR3 length: 16; J gene: TRBJ2-3; D gene: .; CDR3 DNA: TGTGCCAGCAGCTTTGGCCCTAGCGCGAGCACAGATACGCAGTATTTT; CDR3 protein: CASSFGPSASTDTQYF
V gene: TRBV12-1; clone size: .; CDR3 length: 18; J gene: TRBJ2-7; D gene: .; CDR3 DNA: TGTGCCAGCAGCGCTGGGAAGGGACTAGCGGGAGAGAACTACGAGCAGTACTTC; CDR3 protein: CASSAGKGLAGENYEQYF
V gene: TRBV5-4; clone size: .; CDR3 length: 15; J gene: TRBJ2-2; D gene: TRBD2; CDR3 DNA: TGTGCCAGCAGCTCTCCAGGACTAGAGTCCGGGGAGCTGTTTTTT; CDR3 protein: CASSSPGLESGELFF
V gene: TRBV28; clone size: .; CDR3 length: 13; J gene: TRBJ2-7; D gene: .; CDR3 DNA: TGTGCCAGCAGTTTACGGACATTCGGAGAGCAGTACTTC; CDR3 protein: CASSLRTFGEQYF
V gene: TRBV7-9; clone size: .; CDR3 length: 15; J gene: TRBJ2-5; D gene: TRBD2; CDR3 DNA: TGTGCCAGCAGCCTACTAGCGGGAGGAACGGGGACCCGGTACTTC; CDR3 protein: CASSLLAGGTGTRYF